These 18 T cell receptor beta chains were sequenced from one sample in a study of vaccination effects on CD4 cells after COVID-19. Sequencing was performed with immunoSEQ multiplex PCR; in TCRdb, only in-frame clones are kept and a portion is missing. The repertoire holds 25,000 to 30,000 clones, with around 72% as singletons. Antigen specificity for these receptors is unknown. Prior to sequencing, the ViraFEST assay stimulated PBMC with viral peptide pools, which expanded the antigen-specific CD4+ T cells. Culture proceeded for 9 to 11 days, and CD4+ T cells were then isolated. Testing of the vaccine recipients showed negative nucleocapsid antibodies and no prior SARS-CoV-2 infection. The sample consisted of CD4+ T cells from PBMCs cultured with SARS-CoV-2 spike peptides, taken before COVID-19 vaccination. The receptors come from a human donor who received a COVID-19 vaccine.

This chain joins TRBV7-2 and TRBJ1-6; D remains ambiguous. This CDR3 has 12 residues. The V gene's germline CDR1 is SGHTA and CDR2 FQGNSA. Trimming took 1 base from V and 8 from J, leaving 3 bases between them. The chain's CDR3 is CASSLGDSPLHF. DNA for the CDR3: TGTGCCAGCAGCTTAGGGGATTCACCCCTCCACTTT. Full variable domain (outside the CDR3, taken from reference TRBV7-2 and TRBJ1-6): GAGVSQSPSNKVTEKGKDVELRCDPISGHTALYWYRQSLGQGLEFLIYFQGNSAPDKSGLPSDRFSAERTGGSVSTLTIQRTQQEDSAVYLCASSLGDSPLHFGNGTRLTVT.

The V and J genes are TRBV7-2 and TRBJ1-3; D unclear. Germline CDR1 and CDR2: SGHTA and FQGNSA. V was cut by 5 bases and J by 0 bases, with 11 bases left in between. The CDR3 has 15 residues. In DNA form, the CDR3 reads TGTGCCAGCAGCCCGGGGAGGCCCTCTGGAAACACCATATATTTT. Translation: CASSPGRPSGNTIYF.

V and J are TRBV6-5 and TRBJ2-3; tentative D call: TRBD1 (5 bases). The V end lost 2 bases, the J end lost 9 bases, and 15 bases lay between the germline ends. The germline gives CDR1 MNHEY, CDR2 SVGAGI. The CDR3 length is 14 residues. CDR3: CASSYGVGVDTQYF. Here the CDR3 DNA reads TGTGCCAGCAGTTACGGGGTAGGGGTCGACACGCAGTATTTT.

V is TRBV7-8 and J is TRBJ2-2; 11 nucleotides agree with TRBD1. The CDR3 extends over 17 amino acids. J gave up 7 bases and V 2 bases, and 9 bases lay outside the gene matches. Germline V gene lookup returns CDR1 SGHVS and CDR2 FQNEAQ. The CDR3 DNA reads as TGTGCCAGCAGCTTATTCGGACAGGGGGCGCGGATCGGGGAGCTGTTTTTT. Amino acid sequence: CASSLFGQGARIGELFF. The full variable domain, in which reference TRBV7-8 and TRBJ2-2 provide the parts outside the CDR3, is GAGVSQSPRYKVAKRGQDVALRCDPISGHVSLFWYQQALGQGPEFLTYFQNEAQLDKSGLPSDRFFAERPEGSVSTLKIQRTQQEDSAVYLCASSLFGQGARIGELFFGEGSRLTVL.

The V call is TRBV2, the J call TRBJ1-5; unclear D gene. V was shortened by 4 bases and J by 5 bases, with 9 bases between the two germline ends. The V gene's germline CDR1 is SNHLY and CDR2 FYNNEI. The CDR3 has 13 amino acids. For the CDR3, the DNA is TGTGCCAGCAGTGTCGAAAGGGATCAGCCCCAGCATTTT. Residues: CASSVERDQPQHF.

The CDR3 nucleotides read TGTGCCAGCAGTTTGACCGGTCTCTATAATTCACCCCTCCACTTT. It specifies CASSLTGLYNSPLHF. The rearrangement joins TRBV27 to TRBJ1-6; D is undetermined. CDR1 is MNHEY and CDR2 is SMNVEV in the germline V gene (reference sequence). The CDR3 contains 15 residues. Between the trimmed V and J ends, which lost 3 bases and 3 bases, there was a span of 9 bases.

The chain couples TRBV6-6 to TRBJ2-3; D possibly corresponds to TRBD1 (6 bases). The CDR3 consists of 15 residues. Germline V gene sequence: CDR1 MNHNY, CDR2 SVGAGI (reference sequence). Deletions cut 8 bases from V and 5 bases from J, with 20 bases between. CDR3 bases: TGTGCCAGCGCGTCCCGGGACAAAGTATTAGATACGCAGTATTTT. It specifies CASASRDKVLDTQYF.

The chain carries TRBV28 and TRBJ2-3; D perhaps matches TRBD2 (7 bases). Trimming removed 10 bases from V and 2 bases from J, with 13 bases in between. Germline values: CDR1 MDHEN, CDR2 SYDVKM. The CDR3 runs to 13 residues. CDR3 DNA sequence: TGTGCCATCCAGCGGGACATCACAGATACGCAGTATTTT. Protein sequence: CAIQRDITDTQYF.

The table lists this clone with a count of one. The chain carries TRBV27 and TRBJ2-7; a possible D gene is TRBD1 (6 bases). The germline V and J ends were trimmed by 6 bases and 7 bases, with 13 bases remaining between them. Germline V gene data show CDR1 as MNHEY and CDR2 as SMNVEV (reference sequence). The CDR3 covers 12 residues. The CDR3 sequence: CASRSQGREQYF. The CDR3 nucleotides read TGTGCCAGCAGATCTCAGGGGCGAGAGCAGTACTTC.

CDR3 DNA sequence: TGTGCCAGCAGCAGGGCAGGGTGGGGTCGTACCACCGGGGAGCTGTTTTTT. It specifies CASSRAGWGRTTGELFF. The chain uses TRBV5-4 and TRBJ2-2; D perhaps matches TRBD1 (5 bases). Germline V gene lookup returns CDR1 SGHNT and CDR2 YYREEE (reference sequence). This CDR3 has 17 amino acids. The germline V and J ends were trimmed by 4 bases and 4 bases, with 20 bases remaining between them.

This clone has a handful of counts. The chain carries TRBV27 and TRBJ1-5; 7 nucleotides align to TRBD1. V gave up 9 bases and J gave up 4 bases; unmatched junction bases: 6. Germline V gene sequence: CDR1 MNHEY, CDR2 SMNVEV (reference sequence). The CDR3 contains 13 residues. The CDR3 region is CASTDRVNQPQHF. The CDR3 region has the DNA TGTGCCAGTACCGACAGGGTTAATCAGCCCCAGCATTTT.

The V and J genes are TRBV27 and TRBJ1-5, with D unresolved. The CDR3 extends over 14 amino acids. Per germline, CDR1 MNHEY and CDR2 SMNVEV (reference sequence). Deletions cut 2 bases from V and 1 base from J, with 6 bases between. DNA for the CDR3: TGTGCCAGCAGTTTAGGCAGGAGCAATCAGCCCCAGCATTTT. As protein: CASSLGRSNQPQHF.

In its sample, this clone was seen a few times. The CDR3, as DNA: TGTGCCACCAGCAGAGACAGGGGGCCCCAGCCCCAGCATTTT. Its protein is CATSRDRGPQPQHF. This rearrangement joins TRBV15 to TRBJ1-5; TRBD1 matches at 8 bases. Germline assignment: CDR1 LNHNV and CDR2 YYDKDF (reference sequence). The junction had 2 bases not matched to a gene; V was cut back by 0 bases and J by 7 bases. CDR3 length: 14 residues.

This clone was picked up a small number of times. The V and J genes are TRBV30 and TRBJ1-2; D is ambiguous. There are 8 residues in the CDR3. Germline V gene lookup returns CDR1 GTSNPN and CDR2 SVGIG (reference sequence). V was cut by 5 bases and J by 8 bases, with 3 bases left in between. The DNA of the CDR3 is TGTGCCTGGGGAGGCTACACCTTC. It codes for CAWGGYTF.

The gene calls are TRBV7-2 and TRBJ2-7; D is unresolved. Looked up from germline, CDR1 is SGHTA and CDR2 is FQGNSA. Trimming pared 5 bases from V and 3 bases from J, leaving 11 bases between. The CDR3 is 13 residues long. For the CDR3, the DNA is TGTGCCAGCAGCCAAGGACCGAGCTACGAGCAGTACTTC. Protein: CASSQGPSYEQYF.

This sequence joins TRBV2 and TRBJ1-2, with 12 bases aligning to TRBD1. Unmatched junction bases numbered 6, after V lost 6 bases and J lost 7 bases. Germline lookup yields CDR1 SNHLY and CDR2 FYNNEI. This CDR3 comprises 14 residues. The CDR3 DNA sequence: TGTGCCAGCAGACGGGGACAGGGGGCCGCTGGCTACACCTTC. Residues: CASRRGQGAAGYTF.

The gene calls are TRBV18 and TRBJ1-6; TRBD1 matches 12 bases. In germline, CDR1 is KGHSH, CDR2 LQKENI. With V trimmed by 5 bases and J by 2 bases, 1 base remained unmatched. The CDR3 extends over 16 amino acids. Here the CDR3 reads CASSGTGGAYNSPLHF. The CDR3, as DNA: TGTGCCAGCTCAGGGACAGGGGGCGCCTATAATTCACCCCTCCACTTT.

V usage is TRBV28 and J usage is TRBJ2-7; TRBD2 is a possible D gene (5 bases). The CDR3 runs to 12 residues. From germline, CDR1 is MDHEN and CDR2 SYDVKM. V was cut by 0 bases and J by 5 bases, with 5 bases left in between. CDR3 sequence (DNA): TGTGCCAGCAGTTTATGGCGGGACGAGCAGTACTTC. Protein sequence: CASSLWRDEQYF.